Below are 29 T cell receptor beta chains sequenced from a single sample in a study of blood T cell repertoires in COVID-19. Only in-frame clones appear in the TCRdb table, and some are missing; sequencing was by immunoSEQ multiplex PCR. Of 200,000 or so clones in the sample, roughly 80% were seen once. Source material: PBMCs or T cells enriched from blood (not recorded which). The receptors originated from a man aged 40-49 years who had recovered from COVID-19.

V usage is TRBV5-4 and J usage is TRBJ2-3; D gene uncertain. This CDR3 region has 14 residues. The germline V and J ends were trimmed by 0 bases and 5 bases, with 10 bases remaining between them. The germline CDR1 and CDR2 sequences are SGHNT and YYREEE (reference sequence). CDR3 sequence (DNA): TGTGCCAGCAGCTTGGTCAGGTCAGGAGATACGCAGTATTTT. It codes for CASSLVRSGDTQYF.

The CDR3 reads CASSLRTVFDEQYF. The CDR3, as DNA: TGTGCCAGCAGTCTGCGGACAGTTTTCGACGAGCAGTACTTC. The V call is TRBV6-5, the J call TRBJ2-7; D is possibly TRBD1 (6 bases). Per the germline V gene, CDR1 is MNHEY and CDR2 is SVGAGI. Between the trimmed V and J ends, which lost 5 bases and 5 bases, there was a span of 16 bases. This CDR3 spans 14 amino acids.

The rearrangement links TRBV28 to TRBJ1-2; D is undetermined. V was trimmed by 6 bases and J by 6 bases, leaving 11 bases between them. This CDR3 has 12 residues. CDR1 and CDR2 from the germline V gene are MDHEN and SYDVKM. DNA for the CDR3: TGTGCCAGCAGCCTTAGATATAATGGCTACACCTTC. Protein sequence: CASSLRYNGYTF.

This rearrangement joins TRBV29-1 to TRBJ2-5; a weak D match, TRBD2 (6 bases). Germline values: CDR1 SQVTM, CDR2 ANQGSEA. V shed 6 bases and J shed 4 bases, with 18 bases lying between them. This CDR3 region has 14 residues. CDR3 nucleotide sequence: TGCAGCGTCACAGGCGGGGCAGGGCGAGAGACCCAGTACTTC. It yields the protein CSVTGGAGRETQYF.

A single count supports this clone. The J gene is TRBJ1-3, the V gene TRBV18; D is unresolved. Germline CDR1 and CDR2: KGHSH and LQKENI. The CDR3 has 15 amino acids. The ends were cut back, 0 bases at V and 1 base at J, with 7 bases in the middle. CDR3 protein: CASSPPPGSGNTIYF. CDR3 nucleotides: TGTGCCAGCTCACCACCTCCGGGATCTGGAAACACCATATATTTT.

The chain carries TRBV4-1 and TRBJ2-7; 7 bases fit TRBD1. The CDR3 is made up of 13 amino acids. Germline values: CDR1 MGHRA, CDR2 YSYEKL. J was trimmed by 6 bases and V by 6 bases; bases with no gene match: 8. CDR3: CASSEHRGREQYF. CDR3 sequence (DNA): TGCGCCAGCAGTGAGCACAGGGGACGCGAGCAGTACTTC.

This clone appeared a single time. The CDR3 DNA follows: TGTGCCAGCAGTCAAACCCCCGGGACAAATTCACCCCTCCACTTT. Translating it yields CASSQTPGTNSPLHF. This chain joins TRBV27 and TRBJ1-6; maybe TRBD1 (6 bases). CDR3 length equals 15 residues. The germline V and J ends were trimmed by 5 bases and 7 bases, with 15 bases remaining between them. The V gene's germline CDR1 is MNHEY and CDR2 SMNVEV (reference sequence).

This clone was observed a few times. The V gene is TRBV7-8, the J gene TRBJ1-1; D remains unclear. Germline V gene data show CDR1 as SGHVS and CDR2 as FQNEAQ. Trimming took 5 bases from V and 0 from J, leaving 13 bases between them. This CDR3 has 15 residues. The DNA of the CDR3 is TGTGCCAGCAGCCCCCGTCAGGCCATGAACACTGAAGCTTTCTTT. This translates into CASSPRQAMNTEAFF.

The chain is built from TRBV5-1 and TRBJ2-1, with TRBD2 as a possible D gene (5 bases). The V gene lost 0 bases and the J gene lost 0 bases, with 7 bases spanning the gap. Germline lookup yields CDR1 SGHRS and CDR2 YFSETQ. CDR3 length equals 15 residues. The CDR3 nucleotides read TGCGCCAGCAGCTTGGTGGGGAGCTCCTACAATGAGCAGTTCTTC. It yields the protein CASSLVGSSYNEQFF.

This CDR3 reads CASSQVPSGYSSYEQYF. CDR3 nucleotide sequence: TGCGCCAGCAGCCAAGTCCCCTCCGGCTACAGCTCCTACGAGCAGTACTTC. The V call is TRBV4-1, the J call TRBJ2-7; the D is unclear. Germline CDR1 and CDR2: MGHRA and YSYEKL. V lost 1 base and J lost 0, with 16 bases in between. The CDR3 totals 17 residues.

V gene TRBV5-1 combines with J gene TRBJ2-7; D perhaps matches TRBD1 (7 bases). V lost 6 bases to trimming and J lost 4 bases, with 17 bases between them. CDR3 length: 14 amino acids. Germline V gene sequence: CDR1 SGHRS, CDR2 YFSETQ. DNA of the CDR3: TGCGCCAGCAAGGTCGCAGGGGGGATATACGAGCAGTACTTC. This sequence encodes CASKVAGGIYEQYF.

This clone was found a few times. The chain recombines TRBV5-6 with TRBJ2-1, with TRBD2 identical over 8 bases. CDR1 and CDR2 from the germline V gene are SGHDT and YYEEEE. CDR3 length: 15 residues. J was trimmed by 4 bases and V by 2 bases; bases with no gene match: 5. The CDR3, as DNA: TGTGCCAGCAGCTTTGAGCGGGGGCCTTACAATGAGCAGTTCTTC. This translates into CASSFERGPYNEQFF.

This chain joins TRBV3-1 (or the pseudogene TRBV3-2) and TRBJ2-5; D is ambiguous. V gave up 4 bases and J gave up 0 bases, with 6 bases separating them. Germline CDR1 is LGHDT and CDR2 is YNNKEL (reference sequence). The length of the CDR3 is 13 residues. The CDR3 DNA reads TGTGCCAGCAGCCGCGGCAACCAAGAGACCCAGTACTTC. Protein sequence: CASSRGNQETQYF.

The V and J genes are TRBV27 and TRBJ1-2, with D uncertain. V was shortened by 0 bases and J by 8 bases, with 10 bases between the two germline ends. Germline CDR1 reads MNHEY; CDR2 reads SMNVEV (reference sequence). This CDR3 region has 13 residues. The CDR3 nucleotides are TGTGCCAGCAGTTTATCAGGGAGAATAGGCTACACCTTC. It yields the protein CASSLSGRIGYTF.

V is TRBV6-1 and J is TRBJ2-7, with D maybe TRBD2 (7 bases). V gave up 8 bases and J gave up 6 bases, with 23 bases separating them. From germline, CDR1 is MNHNS and CDR2 SASEGT. CDR3 length: 15 amino acids. The CDR3 here is CASAKTPGGGSEQYF. In DNA form, the CDR3 reads TGTGCCAGCGCCAAAACCCCGGGGGGCGGCTCCGAGCAGTACTTC.

V and J are TRBV11-2 and TRBJ1-1; D might be TRBD1 (6 bases). The CDR3 contains 14 residues. V shed 7 bases and J shed 3 bases, with 15 bases lying between them. CDR1 SGHAT and CDR2 FQNNGV come from the germline V gene. The CDR3 DNA is TGTGCCAGCAAAATAAACAGGGTGGACACTGAAGCTTTCTTT. Amino acids: CASKINRVDTEAFF.

The chain has TRBV6-5 and TRBJ1-1; a weak D match, TRBD1 (5 bases). CDR1 is MNHEY and CDR2 is SVGAGI in the germline V gene. V lost 8 bases and J 0 bases, leaving 10 bases between the germline ends. This CDR3 has 13 amino acids. The CDR3 is CASFTGMNTEAFF. The DNA of the CDR3 is TGTGCCAGCTTCACAGGTATGAACACTGAAGCTTTCTTT.

The V call is TRBV19, the J call TRBJ1-3, with D perhaps matching TRBD1 (6 bases). The germline gives CDR1 LNHDA, CDR2 SQIVND (reference sequence). V lost 6 bases to trimming and J lost 0 bases, with 9 bases between them. This CDR3 has 14 amino acids. This CDR3 is CASRDRSSGNTIYF. DNA of the CDR3: TGTGCCAGTAGAGACAGGAGCTCTGGAAACACCATATATTTT.

This clone has more than one count but fewer than ten. The gene calls are TRBV5-1 and TRBJ2-1, with D possibly TRBD2 on 5 matching bases. The length of the CDR3 is 16 residues. The germline CDR1 and CDR2 sequences are SGHRS and YFSETQ. With 1 base removed from V and 5 bases from J, the gap between germline ends came to 16 bases. The CDR3 coding sequence is TGCGCCAGCAGCTTGTCTACTAGGATCGGGAACAATGAGCAGTTCTTC. Its translation: CASSLSTRIGNNEQFF.

The chain recombines TRBV3-1 (or the pseudogene TRBV3-2) with TRBJ1-4; D is undetermined. V dropped 0 bases and J dropped 9 bases, with 14 bases sitting between them. Germline CDR1 LGHDT, CDR2 YNNKEL (reference sequence). This CDR3 spans 15 amino acids. The CDR3 DNA follows: TGTGCCAGCAGCCAAGATGGGCGCTCCCCCCAAAAACTGTTTTTT. Translated: CASSQDGRSPQKLFF.

The V call is TRBV3-1 (or the pseudogene TRBV3-2), the J call TRBJ1-1; D is undetermined. The CDR3 contains 14 residues. The germline V gene has CDR1 LGHDT and CDR2 YNNKEL (reference sequence). The V gene lost 4 bases and the J gene lost 7 bases, with 16 bases spanning the gap. The CDR3 is CASSPSVGWIEAFF. In nucleotides, the CDR3 is TGTGCCAGCAGCCCTTCAGTCGGGTGGATTGAAGCTTTCTTT.

V gene TRBV18 combines with J gene TRBJ2-5, with TRBD2 matching 13 bases. The CDR3 runs to 15 residues. Looked up from germline, CDR1 is KGHSH and CDR2 is LQKENI. The V segment lost 3 bases and the J segment 2 bases; nucleotides outside the gene matches: 0. For the CDR3, the DNA is TGTGCCAGCTCACCGGGACTAGCGGGGCAAGAGACCCAGTACTTC. The encoded protein is CASSPGLAGQETQYF. The full variable domain, its missing parts supplied by reference TRBV18 and TRBJ2-5, is NAGVMQNPRHLVRRRGQEARLRCSPMKGHSHVYWYRQLPEEGLKFMVYLQKENIIDESGMPKERFSAEFPKEGPSILRIQQVVRGDSAAYFCASSPGLAGQETQYFGPGTRLLVL.

The chain couples TRBV4-1 to TRBJ1-2, with 8 positions matching TRBD1. Germline V gene lookup returns CDR1 MGHRA and CDR2 YSYEKL. There are 16 residues in the CDR3. Germline trimming cut 0 bases from V and 6 bases from J; bases unmatched to any gene: 9. CDR3 loop: CASSQDLVRGRDGYTF. CDR3 DNA: TGCGCCAGCAGCCAAGATCTCGTCAGGGGGCGCGATGGCTACACCTTC.

Regarding this clone: This CDR3 is also generated by other DNA sequences in the sample. The genes are TRBV18 and TRBJ1-5, with a tentative D call TRBD1 (6 bases). Looked up from germline, CDR1 is KGHSH and CDR2 is LQKENI. Trimming took 1 base from V and 4 from J, leaving 8 bases between them. This CDR3 contains 14 residues. The CDR3 coding sequence is TGTGCCAGCTCACCACGGCAGGGGAATCAGCCCCAGCATTTT. Translated: CASSPRQGNQPQHF.

There are a few counts of this clone. The chain joins TRBV9 to TRBJ1-3, with no clear D. The V end lost 0 bases, the J end lost 3 bases, and 10 bases lay between the germline ends. The CDR3 runs 15 residues. Looked up from germline, CDR1 is SGDLS and CDR2 is YYNGEE. CDR3 bases: TGTGCCAGCAGCGTAGCCAATGGCTTTGGAAACACCATATATTTT. Encoded protein: CASSVANGFGNTIYF.

The rearrangement uses TRBV7-9 and TRBJ1-4; a possible D gene is TRBD1 (6 bases). Per the germline V gene, CDR1 is SEHNR and CDR2 is FQNEAQ (reference sequence). Trimming left V 2 bases short and J 4 bases short, with 11 bases between. The CDR3 length is 15 residues. CDR3 loop: CASSLWSRGNEKLFF. In DNA, the CDR3 is TGTGCCAGCAGCTTATGGAGCAGGGGTAATGAAAAACTGTTTTTT.

This clone was found a few times. V usage is TRBV6-1 and J usage is TRBJ1-1; 8 nucleotides match TRBD1. V dropped 1 base and J dropped 3; count of bases not matched to a gene: 13. From germline, CDR1 is MNHNS and CDR2 SASEGT. This CDR3 has 18 residues. The CDR3 nucleotides are TGTGCCAGCAGTGAAGAGGAAGGGGACAGGCGAGGGCACACTGAAGCTTTCTTT. It encodes CASSEEEGDRRGHTEAFF.

V is TRBV19 and J is TRBJ2-1, with a weak D call TRBD1 (6 bases). The CDR3 spans 15 residues. V was clipped by 6 bases and J by 7 bases, with 19 bases between them. Germline-derived CDR1 and CDR2 are LNHDA and SQIVND (reference sequence). The CDR3 loop is CASSNSGDSRNEQFF. CDR3 coding DNA: TGTGCCAGTAGCAACTCAGGGGATAGTAGGAATGAGCAGTTCTTC.

V and J are TRBV30 and TRBJ1-1, with a tentative D call TRBD1 (5 bases). The CDR3 spans 12 residues. Germline loops: CDR1 GTSNPN, CDR2 SVGIG (reference sequence). The V end was cut by 7 bases, the J end by 1 base, with 10 bases between. For the CDR3, the DNA is TGTGCCTCACATAGGGGGAACACTGAAGCTTTCTTT. It yields the protein CASHRGNTEAFF.